This TCR beta chain derives from a study of T cell repertoires in cytomegalovirus infection. Overall study context: Both a matching HLA type and CMV infection were indicated by public TCR beta signatures.

TCRdb re-derived calls from the reads in MiXCR, one entry per CDR3 protein. The sample includes approximately 1,000,000 distinct CDR3 sequences, 30% to 40% of them seen just once. This CDR3 contains 10 residues. Looked up from germline, CDR1 is SEHNR and CDR2 is FQNEAQ (reference sequence). V was trimmed by 4 bases and J by 10 bases, leaving 4 bases between them. A note on this clonotype: The antigen remains undetermined.

Broader study findings: HLA-C-restricted CMV clonotypes gave the most frequent clonotype in two of eight donors.

Sequences were derived from cultured CD8+ T cells from PBMCs, sampled from culture after CMV antigen stimulation. This receptor was identified in a human donor in good health (CMV status not recorded). Some clones in this sample may be carry-over from other donors' samples. The chain recombines TRBV7-9 with TRBJ2-2; D call uncertain. CDR3 protein: CASSSAELFF. The DNA of the CDR3 is TGTGCCAGCAGCTCGGCGGAGCTGTTTTTT.